This paragraph covers one TCR beta chain sequence. This clone was seen a handful of times. No antigen is known for it. One base away there is no much larger clone; base qualities are not given. Because repertoires were sampled repeatedly during chemoradiotherapy, clonal expansion in the tumor microenvironment could be followed. Libraries were prepared through the immunoSEQ multiplex PCR assay. TCRdb took over this immuneACCESS table, retaining in-frame rearrangements with V and J assigned. Such tables are incomplete; in checked studies, under half of the missing clones stem from an unresolved V gene, and the remainder is unexplained. Here the sample has under 8,500 clones; roughly 80% occur a single time. More than 15% of the sample is in the top ten clones. Ends trimmed: V by 2 bases, J by 6 bases; bases unmatched to a gene: 5. There are 15 amino acids in the CDR3, from cysteine to phenylalanine inclusive. Only CDR3 DNA is held: 45 bases, read in frame from base 1. Looking up the germline V gene yields CDR1 MDHEN and CDR2 SYDVKM.

The data are from a study of chemoradiotherapy in HPV16-positive cancers (dated by TCRdb to the early 2020s). Regarding the research as a whole: Candidate HPV-specific T-cell clones and common TCR motifs were defined by functional T-cell assays performed on cells from a couple of HPV16-positive patients. The study asked whether T-cell immunity to the HPV oncoproteins E6 and E7 changes during chemoradiotherapy and whether this immunity affects survival. Next, the candidate HPV-specific TCRs and motifs were followed in TCR repertoires from approximately 87 patients with HPV-related cancers. The investigation overall reported the following: Expansion of candidate HPV-specific clones and E7-related TCR motifs was observed in the tumor microenvironment during treatment, whereas no such expansion was observed for non-HPV-specific T cells. In HPV16-positive patients, expansion of HPV-responsive T cells during chemoradiotherapy was associated with improved recurrence-free survival. The functional definition of HPV-specific T cells came from only a couple of HPV16-positive patients, and the survival association was reported for HPV16-positive patients.

The chain is made from TRBV28 and TRBJ2-2; 8 central bases correspond to TRBD1. Sample collection was performed from a patient who underwent chemoradiotherapy. The receptor was derived from a human donor with HPV-associated anogenital cancer. The CDR3 protein is CASSLLDREAGELFF. The DNA reads as follows: TGTGCCAGCAGTTTACTGGACAGGGAAGCCGGGGAGCTGTTTTTT.